The present entry profiles one T cell receptor (beta chain) with its context. The antigen is not known. Drawn from each donor were around 10 milliliters of peripheral blood. The record originates from a study of blood T cells in healthy people across ages. Regarding the study as a whole: No one knew whether donors had CMV, which possibly confounded expanded clonotype changes.

Primed by a sample-barcoded 5' primer and a J-beta primer mix, a second PCR proceeded for about 7 to 12 cycles. Each of the cDNA molecules was tagged by a template-switch adaptor with 12 random nucleotides. One entry per CDR3 protein, called by TCRdb with MiXCR from the 5' RACE reads. The sample shows more than 1.4 million distinct CDR3 sequences, 35% to 45% of them seen only once. The CDR3 covers 15 residues. The ends lost 1 base at V and 7 bases at J; junction bases unmatched: 5. Germline V gene sequence: CDR1 SGHVS, CDR2 FQNEAQ. J is TRBJ1-2 and V is TRBV7-8; 11 positions match TRBD1. The sequencing input was blood. The source of this sequence is a woman aged 18-29 years in good health. CDR3 loop: CASSLGLGTGGGYTF. The CDR3 DNA sequence: TGTGCCAGCAGCTTAGGGCTCGGGACAGGGGGTGGCTACACCTTC.